This TCR beta chain is from a study of T cells in Graves' hyperthyroidism and ophthalmopathy. Germline assignment: CDR1 GTSNPN and CDR2 SVGIG (reference sequence). The CDR3 totals 13 residues. J lost 8 bases, V lost 3 bases, and 5 bases had no gene match. From RNA transcripts, TCR beta CDR3 regions were amplified. RT-PCR in the first round (using the HTBI primer set) targeted the TCR CDR3. TCRdb used MiXCR to reprocess the multiplex PCR reads, holding one entry per CDR3 protein. The table records some 600,000 distinct CDR3 sequences, roughly 14% of them present only once. This clonotype was observed many times.

Sequencing was carried out using blood. This clonotype originated in a woman in her twenties or thirties with Graves' hyperthyroidism that later progressed to Graves' ophthalmopathy. The V call is TRBV30, the J call TRBJ2-1, with 9 bases that match TRBD2. Here the CDR3 DNA reads TGTGCCTGGAGCAGCGGGAGGTTGCATGAGCAGTTCTTC. Translation: CAWSSGRLHEQFF.